This is a list of T cell receptor beta chains from one sample in a study of CD8+CD57+ T cells in acquired aplastic anemia. TCRdb reanalysed the reads using MiXCR and keeps one entry per CDR3 protein. The sample contains some 150,000 distinct CDR3 sequences, about 48% of which appear only once. The sample consisted of sorted CD4+, CD8+, or CD8+CD57+ T cells (not recorded which) from PBMCs. These receptor sequences come from a human donor with aplastic anemia. Both conserved end residues are part of each CDR3. A D gene is named only where the DNA matches it firmly. The size field is filled for only some rows; it gives once, few, many or a size class.

d_call: -; v_call: TRBV7-2; clone_size: many; j_call: TRBJ2-3; cdr3_nt: TGTGCCAGCAGCCCCACGGGTTACTCTAGCACAGATACGCAGTATTTT; cdr3_aa: CASSPTGYSSTDTQYF
d_call: -; v_call: TRBV9; clone_size: -; j_call: TRBJ1-2; cdr3_nt: TGTGCCAGCAGCGGGTACGGGACATTGGAACCCACCTTC; cdr3_aa: CASSGYGTLEPTF
d_call: -; v_call: TRBV6-1; clone_size: -; j_call: TRBJ2-1; cdr3_nt: TGTGCCAGCAGTGTACAGGGAATTTCCTACAATGAGCAGTTCTTC; cdr3_aa: CASSVQGISYNEQFF
d_call: -; v_call: TRBV5-8; clone_size: many; j_call: TRBJ2-7; cdr3_nt: TGTGCCAGCAGCTTGTGGCAGGACACCTACGAGCAGTACTTC; cdr3_aa: CASSLWQDTYEQYF
d_call: TRBD1; v_call: TRBV11-1; clone_size: -; j_call: TRBJ1-2; cdr3_nt: TGTGCCAGCAGGCTACAGGGGGCGGCCTATGGCTACACCTTC; cdr3_aa: CASRLQGAAYGYTF
d_call: -; v_call: TRBV19; clone_size: -; j_call: TRBJ1-4; cdr3_nt: TGTGCCACCGGGGCCGCAACTAATGAAAAACTGTTTTTT; cdr3_aa: CATGAATNEKLFF
d_call: -; v_call: TRBV2; clone_size: -; j_call: TRBJ1-4; cdr3_nt: TGTGCCGTTAAAAGCGATGAAAAACTGTTTTTT; cdr3_aa: CAVKSDEKLFF
d_call: -; v_call: TRBV20-1; clone_size: -; j_call: TRBJ1-5; cdr3_nt: TGCAGTGCTAGAGGTCCGACAGATAGCAATCAGCCCCAGCATTTT; cdr3_aa: CSARGPTDSNQPQHF
d_call: -; v_call: TRBV4-2; clone_size: few; j_call: TRBJ2-3; cdr3_nt: TGTGCCAGCAGCCAAGGCCGGGGTCTAGATACGCAGTATTTT; cdr3_aa: CASSQGRGLDTQYF
d_call: -; v_call: TRBV27; clone_size: many; j_call: TRBJ1-2; cdr3_nt: TGTGCCAGCAGTTTAGCTCAGGGCGATGGCTACACCTTC; cdr3_aa: CASSLAQGDGYTF
d_call: TRBD2; v_call: TRBV2; clone_size: many; j_call: TRBJ2-3; cdr3_nt: TGTGCCAGGACTAGCGGCCCTAGCACAGATACGCAGTATTTT; cdr3_aa: CARTSGPSTDTQYF
d_call: -; v_call: TRBV20-1; clone_size: -; j_call: TRBJ1-5; cdr3_nt: TGCAGTGCTATGGTGGACGGAAATAGCAATCAGCCCCAGCATTTT; cdr3_aa: CSAMVDGNSNQPQHF
d_call: -; v_call: TRBV12-3/TRBV12-4; clone_size: many; j_call: TRBJ2-7; cdr3_nt: TGTGCCAGCAGTTTAGGAGAGGGCCAGTACTTC; cdr3_aa: CASSLGEGQYF
d_call: TRBD2; v_call: TRBV20-1; clone_size: -; j_call: TRBJ2-1; cdr3_nt: TGCAGTGCTAGAGATCTCAGGACTAGCGGGGGCCCGTACAATGAGCAGTTCTTC; cdr3_aa: CSARDLRTSGGPYNEQFF
d_call: -; v_call: TRBV12-3/TRBV12-4; clone_size: -; j_call: TRBJ1-5; cdr3_nt: TGTGCCAGCAGCCCGAGGTGGGGCGCATACCAGCCCCAGCATTTT; cdr3_aa: CASSPRWGAYQPQHF
d_call: TRBD1; v_call: TRBV10-3; clone_size: -; j_call: TRBJ1-2; cdr3_nt: TGTGCCATCAGTGAGTACTCTACCGGGACAGCCAACTATGGCTACACCTTC; cdr3_aa: CAISEYSTGTANYGYTF
d_call: TRBD2; v_call: TRBV13; clone_size: once; j_call: TRBJ2-3; cdr3_nt: TGTGCCAGCAGCTCCCTAGCGGGGGGGCAGAGAGATACGCAGTATTTT; cdr3_aa: CASSSLAGGQRDTQYF
d_call: -; v_call: TRBV27; clone_size: -; j_call: TRBJ1-2; cdr3_nt: TGTGCCAGCAGTTTATCAGTCACCCATGGCTACACCTTC; cdr3_aa: CASSLSVTHGYTF
d_call: -; v_call: TRBV5-6; clone_size: few; j_call: TRBJ2-5; cdr3_nt: TGTGCCAGCAGCTTGGGGAGGAAAGAGACCCAGTACTTC; cdr3_aa: CASSLGRKETQYF
d_call: -; v_call: TRBV6-1; clone_size: -; j_call: TRBJ2-7; cdr3_nt: TGTGCCAGCAATATCGGGTCGACCTACGAGCAGTACTTC; cdr3_aa: CASNIGSTYEQYF
d_call: -; v_call: TRBV12-3/TRBV12-4; clone_size: many; j_call: TRBJ2-7; cdr3_nt: TGTGCCAGCAGTCCCGAGGGCCACGAGCAGTACTTC; cdr3_aa: CASSPEGHEQYF
d_call: -; v_call: TRBV19; clone_size: -; j_call: TRBJ2-5; cdr3_nt: TGTGCCAGTAGTACACAGAGCCACGAGACCCAGTACTTC; cdr3_aa: CASSTQSHETQYF
d_call: TRBD1; v_call: TRBV20-1; clone_size: many; j_call: TRBJ2-7; cdr3_nt: TGCAGTGCTAGAGATCCCGGACAGGGTTACGAGCAGTACTTC; cdr3_aa: CSARDPGQGYEQYF
d_call: -; v_call: TRBV14; clone_size: -; j_call: TRBJ2-7; cdr3_nt: TGTGCCAGCAGCCAAGAAGGTTACGAGCAGTACTTC; cdr3_aa: CASSQEGYEQYF
d_call: -; v_call: TRBV2; clone_size: -; j_call: TRBJ1-1; cdr3_nt: TGTGCCAGCCAGGGGAACACTGAAGCTTTCTTT; cdr3_aa: CASQGNTEAFF
d_call: -; v_call: TRBV19; clone_size: -; j_call: TRBJ1-5; cdr3_nt: TGTGCCAGTAGTATAGATGACAGATTCAATCAGCCCCAGCATTTT; cdr3_aa: CASSIDDRFNQPQHF
d_call: -; v_call: TRBV29-1; clone_size: few; j_call: TRBJ1-4; cdr3_nt: TGCAGCGCGACAGTCCGTGATGAAAAACTGTTTTTT; cdr3_aa: CSATVRDEKLFF
d_call: -; v_call: TRBV7-2; clone_size: few; j_call: TRBJ1-6; cdr3_nt: TGTGCCAGCAGCTCATCCACAGGGTTTGCATCACCCCTCCACTTT; cdr3_aa: CASSSSTGFASPLHF
d_call: -; v_call: TRBV14; clone_size: -; j_call: TRBJ2-7; cdr3_nt: TGTGCCAGCAGCCCTACAGGGACTCCTTACGAGCAGTACTTC; cdr3_aa: CASSPTGTPYEQYF
d_call: -; v_call: TRBV15; clone_size: -; j_call: TRBJ1-2; cdr3_nt: TGTGCCACCAGCAGACCCCTTGGGGCAGACTATGGCTACACCTTC; cdr3_aa: CATSRPLGADYGYTF
d_call: TRBD1; v_call: TRBV6-1; clone_size: few; j_call: TRBJ1-2; cdr3_nt: TGTGCCATTGGGACAGATCCTATAAACTATGGCTACACCTTC; cdr3_aa: CAIGTDPINYGYTF
d_call: TRBD1; v_call: TRBV27; clone_size: -; j_call: TRBJ2-3; cdr3_nt: TGTGCCAGCAGTTATCGGGACAGGGGAACAGATACGCAGTATTTT; cdr3_aa: CASSYRDRGTDTQYF
d_call: -; v_call: TRBV6-1; clone_size: -; j_call: TRBJ2-7; cdr3_nt: TGTGCCAGCAGTGAAGCGCTTCTTCGCTCCTACGAGCAGTACTTC; cdr3_aa: CASSEALLRSYEQYF
d_call: TRBD1; v_call: TRBV19; clone_size: -; j_call: TRBJ1-6; cdr3_nt: TGTGCCAGTAGTACCAACAGGGGGAATTCACCCCTCCACTTT; cdr3_aa: CASSTNRGNSPLHF
d_call: -; v_call: TRBV7-9; clone_size: many; j_call: TRBJ1-5; cdr3_nt: TGTGCCAGCAGCTTATTTGCACAGCCCCAGCATTTT; cdr3_aa: CASSLFAQPQHF
d_call: TRBD1; v_call: TRBV19; clone_size: -; j_call: TRBJ2-5; cdr3_nt: TGTGCCAGTAGTATGAGAAGGGGGCAGGAAGAGACCCAGTACTTC; cdr3_aa: CASSMRRGQEETQYF
d_call: TRBD2; v_call: TRBV2; clone_size: -; j_call: TRBJ2-1; cdr3_nt: TGTGCCAGCAGCTGGGACGGGCTAGCGGGGGGGGTAAGCGAGCAGTTCTTC; cdr3_aa: CASSWDGLAGGVSEQFF
d_call: TRBD1; v_call: TRBV6-2/TRBV6-3; clone_size: few; j_call: TRBJ1-2; cdr3_nt: TGTGCCAGCAGTACGGACAGGTTAGGTGGCTACACCTTC; cdr3_aa: CASSTDRLGGYTF
d_call: TRBD1; v_call: TRBV10-2; clone_size: -; j_call: TRBJ1-6; cdr3_nt: TGCGCCAGCCTGGGACAGGGGGGTTCACCCCTCCACTTT; cdr3_aa: CASLGQGGSPLHF
d_call: TRBD2; v_call: TRBV12-3/TRBV12-4; clone_size: -; j_call: TRBJ2-2; cdr3_nt: TGTGCCAGCAGGACGTTGGAACTAGCGGGGGGGCACAACACCGGGGAGCTGTTTTTT; cdr3_aa: CASRTLELAGGHNTGELFF
d_call: -; v_call: TRBV7-8; clone_size: -; j_call: TRBJ1-1; cdr3_nt: TGTGCCAGCAGCTTATTGCCCATCACTGAAGCTTTCTTT; cdr3_aa: CASSLLPITEAFF
d_call: TRBD2; v_call: TRBV11-2; clone_size: -; j_call: TRBJ2-5; cdr3_nt: TGTGCCAGCAGCTTTTGGGCGGGGGAGGAGACCCAGTACTTC; cdr3_aa: CASSFWAGEETQYF
d_call: TRBD1; v_call: TRBV24-1; clone_size: -; j_call: TRBJ1-5; cdr3_nt: TGTGCCACCAGTGAAAGGACAGGGGGAAGCAATCAGCCCCAGCATTTT; cdr3_aa: CATSERTGGSNQPQHF
d_call: -; v_call: TRBV11-2; clone_size: many; j_call: TRBJ2-3; cdr3_nt: TGTGCCAGCAGCTTAGGTTACGAGCGTGATACTAGCACAGATACGCAGTATTTT; cdr3_aa: CASSLGYERDTSTDTQYF
d_call: TRBD1; v_call: TRBV4-1; clone_size: once; j_call: TRBJ1-6; cdr3_nt: TGCGCCAGCAGCCAAGATCGGACCGGGACAGGGCTTTTGGTTAATCCACCCCTCCACTTT; cdr3_aa: CASSQDRTGTGLLVNPPLHF
d_call: TRBD2; v_call: TRBV20-1; clone_size: -; j_call: TRBJ2-3; cdr3_nt: TGCAGTGCTAGAGATCCCAGCGGGAGGGGGGGACACACAGATACGCAGTATTTT; cdr3_aa: CSARDPSGRGGHTDTQYF
d_call: -; v_call: TRBV2; clone_size: many; j_call: TRBJ1-1; cdr3_nt: TGTGCCAGCAGTGAAGTGTACAGTGTGAACACTGAAGCTTTCTTT; cdr3_aa: CASSEVYSVNTEAFF
d_call: TRBD2; v_call: TRBV24-1; clone_size: -; j_call: TRBJ2-1; cdr3_nt: TGTGCCAGCAGCGTAGAAGCGGGAGGGCCCTACAATGAGCAGTTCTTC; cdr3_aa: CASSVEAGGPYNEQFF
d_call: TRBD1; v_call: TRBV20-1; clone_size: -; j_call: TRBJ1-3; cdr3_nt: TGCAGTGCTAATAGACAGGGCGGAAACACCATATATTTT; cdr3_aa: CSANRQGGNTIYF
d_call: -; v_call: TRBV29-1; clone_size: -; j_call: TRBJ2-7; cdr3_nt: TGCAGCGTCGCCCTCGGACCCTCCTACGAGCAGTACTTC; cdr3_aa: CSVALGPSYEQYF
d_call: TRBD2; v_call: TRBV7-9; clone_size: -; j_call: TRBJ2-5; cdr3_nt: TGTGCCAGCAGAAGGACTAGCGGTGAAGAGACCCAGTACTTC; cdr3_aa: CASRRTSGEETQYF
d_call: -; v_call: TRBV7-9; clone_size: many; j_call: TRBJ1-3; cdr3_nt: TGTGCCAGCAGCGAAACATTGGAGGCTGCAGGAAACACCATATATTTT; cdr3_aa: CASSETLEAAGNTIYF
d_call: -; v_call: TRBV9; clone_size: -; j_call: TRBJ1-2; cdr3_nt: TGTGCCAGCAGCACCGGGACAAGGAGCTACACCTTC; cdr3_aa: CASSTGTRSYTF
d_call: -; v_call: TRBV9; clone_size: -; j_call: TRBJ1-2; cdr3_nt: TGTGCCAGCAGCGATGGGGATTTGGATGGCTACACCTTC; cdr3_aa: CASSDGDLDGYTF
d_call: -; v_call: TRBV7-2; clone_size: -; j_call: TRBJ2-5; cdr3_nt: TGTGCCAGCAGCACATGGAGTCTCTTCCAAGAGACCCAGTACTTC; cdr3_aa: CASSTWSLFQETQYF
d_call: -; v_call: TRBV7-2; clone_size: few; j_call: TRBJ1-2; cdr3_nt: TGTGCCAGCAGCTTAGGGAACAGGCTAAACTATGGCTACACCTTC; cdr3_aa: CASSLGNRLNYGYTF